Listed below are T cell receptor beta chains from one sample, sequenced in a study of blood T cell repertoires in COVID-19. Libraries were prepared by immunoSEQ multiplex PCR; TCRdb keeps only in-frame clonotypes and omits some of them. The table includes roughly 80,000 clones, around nine tenths detected once. What was sequenced was peripheral blood. These receptor sequences come from a woman older than 75 with active or convalescent COVID-19. Each CDR3 is given with its conserved first and last residue. Each record gives: V gene, J gene, clone size, D gene, CDR3 DNA, CDR3 protein. A D gene is named only where the DNA matches it firmly. Only part of the rows carry a size: once, few, many, or a class if the clone is expanded.

>TRBV28|TRBJ2-7|NA|NA
TGTGCCAGCAGTCCGCCCACGGGGAGTTTCTACGAGCAGTACTTC
CASSPPTGSFYEQYF
>TRBV24-1|TRBJ2-7|NA|NA
TGTGCCACCAGTGATTCGACAGTCGAGCCCTACGAGCAGTACTTC
CATSDSTVEPYEQYF
>TRBV7-4|TRBJ2-2|NA|NA
TGTGCCAGCAGCTTAGGAACAGGTAAGAACACCGGGGAGCTGTTTTTT
CASSLGTGKNTGELFF
>TRBV24-1|TRBJ1-5|NA|NA
TGTGCCACCAGTGAGACAGGAATCCAGCCCCAGCATTTT
CATSETGIQPQHF
>TRBV5-4|TRBJ2-7|NA|TRBD2
TGTGCCAGCAGCTTGGAACTAGCGGGGGGACGCTCCTACGAGCAGTACTTC
CASSLELAGGRSYEQYF
>TRBV6-5|TRBJ1-1|NA|NA
TGTGCCAGCAGGTGGGGCAGGAACACTGAAGCTTTCTTT
CASRWGRNTEAFF
>TRBV29-1|TRBJ1-4|NA|NA
TGCAGCGTTGGACAGACAACTAATGAAAAACTGTTTTTT
CSVGQTTNEKLFF
>TRBV12-3/TRBV12-4|TRBJ2-7|few|NA
TGTGCCAGCAGTGCCCAGAAACCCCACGAGCAGTACTTC
CASSAQKPHEQYF
>TRBV7-2|TRBJ1-5|NA|NA
TGTGCCAGCAGCTCCCCCCATGGGGGCAGCCAAGGGGCCAATCAGCCCCAGCATTTT
CASSSPHGGSQGANQPQHF
>TRBV4-1|TRBJ2-1|NA|TRBD1
TGCGCCAGCAGCCAACTTCTACCCTGGACAGGGGGAATGAGGTCCTACAATGAGCAGTTCTTC
CASSQLLPWTGGMRSYNEQFF
>TRBV4-1|TRBJ1-5|NA|NA
TGCGCCAGCAGCCAAGTCGGCAGGCGGGGACAGCCCCAGCATTTT
CASSQVGRRGQPQHF
>TRBV15|TRBJ2-5|NA|NA
TGTGCCACGACTAGGCCCGGGGAGACCCAGTACTTC
CATTRPGETQYF
>TRBV18|TRBJ2-7|NA|TRBD1
TGTGCCAGCTCACGAAACGCCGGGACAGGGGGCTACGGCGAGCAGTACTTC
CASSRNAGTGGYGEQYF
>TRBV5-4|TRBJ1-1|few|NA
TGTGCCAGCAGCCTGGGGGGCTTCAACACTGAAGCTTTCTTT
CASSLGGFNTEAFF